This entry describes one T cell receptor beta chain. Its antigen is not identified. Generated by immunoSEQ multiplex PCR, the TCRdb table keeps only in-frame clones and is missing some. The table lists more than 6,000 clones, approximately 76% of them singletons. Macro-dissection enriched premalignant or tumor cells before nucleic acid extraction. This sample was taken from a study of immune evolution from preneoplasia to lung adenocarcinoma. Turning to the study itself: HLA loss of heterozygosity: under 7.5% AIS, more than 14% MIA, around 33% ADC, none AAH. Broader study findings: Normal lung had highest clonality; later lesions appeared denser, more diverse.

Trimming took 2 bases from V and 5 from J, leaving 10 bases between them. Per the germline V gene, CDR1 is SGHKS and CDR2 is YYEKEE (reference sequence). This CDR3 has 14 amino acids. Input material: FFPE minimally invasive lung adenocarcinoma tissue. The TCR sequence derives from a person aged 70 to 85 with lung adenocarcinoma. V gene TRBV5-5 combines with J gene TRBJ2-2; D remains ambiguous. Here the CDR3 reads CASSFLPGTGELFF. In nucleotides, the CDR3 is TGTGCCAGCAGCTTTCTTCCCGGTACCGGGGAGCTGTTTTTT. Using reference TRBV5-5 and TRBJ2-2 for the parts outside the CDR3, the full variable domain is DAGVTQSPTHLIKTRGQQVTLRCSPISGHKSVSWYQQVLGQGPQFIFQYYEKEERGRGNFPDRFSARQFPNYSSELNVNALLLGDSALYLCASSFLPGTGELFFGEGSRLTVL.